Below, one TCR beta chain is given with its context. Its specificity is not known. Genomic DNA came from blood conventional CD4+ T cells gated CD25-low CD127-high. V was pared by 9 bases and J by 9 bases, with 11 bases of the junction left unmatched. From germline, CDR1 is SNHLY and CDR2 FYNNEI. The CDR3 is made up of 13 amino acids. The data originate from a study of regulatory and conventional T cells in RAG deficiency. Study conclusions and caveats: Compared with controls, unique Treg TCR beta sequences dropped approximately 100-fold in Omenn syndrome and CID/AS.

Produced via immunoSEQ multiplex PCR; TCRdb's table is partial and in-frame only. The sample shows 29,000 or so clones, nearly 95% of them seen only once. The same specimen was also included in a second study, on regulatory T cells. Per that study: The primer mix had 52 TRBV and 13 TRBJ primers. Skewed V and J usage and few unique V-J pairs marked patient repertoires, most in Tregs.

Material: CD25- CD4+ T cells sorted from blood. The receptor comes from a human donor in good health. J is TRBJ2-5 and V is TRBV2; 9 bases match TRBD2. CDR3 region: CASKGAAGGSQYF. The CDR3 nucleotides are TGTGCCAGTAAGGGGGCAGCGGGGGGCTCCCAGTACTTC.